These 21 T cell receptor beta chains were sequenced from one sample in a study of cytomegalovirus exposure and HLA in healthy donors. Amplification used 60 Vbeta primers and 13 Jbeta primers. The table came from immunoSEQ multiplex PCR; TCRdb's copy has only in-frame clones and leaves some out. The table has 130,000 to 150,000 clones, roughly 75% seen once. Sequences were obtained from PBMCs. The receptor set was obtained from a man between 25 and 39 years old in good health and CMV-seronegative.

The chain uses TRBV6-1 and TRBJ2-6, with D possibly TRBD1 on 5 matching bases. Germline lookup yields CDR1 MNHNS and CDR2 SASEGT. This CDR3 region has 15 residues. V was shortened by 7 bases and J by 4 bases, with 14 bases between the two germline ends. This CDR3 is CASNQGIIGANVLTF. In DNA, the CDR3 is TGTGCCAGCAATCAGGGAATAATCGGGGCCAACGTCCTGACTTTC.

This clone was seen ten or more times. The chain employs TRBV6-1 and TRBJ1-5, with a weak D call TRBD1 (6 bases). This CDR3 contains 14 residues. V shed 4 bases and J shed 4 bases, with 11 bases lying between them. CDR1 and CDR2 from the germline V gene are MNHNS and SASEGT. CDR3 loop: CASSANRDNQPQHF. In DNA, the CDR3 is TGTGCCAGCAGTGCCAACAGGGATAATCAGCCCCAGCATTTT.

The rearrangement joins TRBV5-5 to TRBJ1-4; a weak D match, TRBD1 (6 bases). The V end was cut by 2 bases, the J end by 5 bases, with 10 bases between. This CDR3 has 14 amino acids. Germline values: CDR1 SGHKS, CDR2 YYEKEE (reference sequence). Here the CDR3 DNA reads TGTGCCAGCAGCTTCGGGCAGGGGAATGAAAAACTGTTTTTT. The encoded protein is CASSFGQGNEKLFF.

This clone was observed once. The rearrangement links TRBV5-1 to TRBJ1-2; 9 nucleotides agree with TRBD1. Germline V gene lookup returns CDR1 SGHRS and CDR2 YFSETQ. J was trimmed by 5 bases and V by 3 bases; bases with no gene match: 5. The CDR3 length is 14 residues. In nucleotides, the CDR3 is TGCGCCAGCAGCTGGGGAGACAGGGGGTATGGCTACACCTTC. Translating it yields CASSWGDRGYGYTF. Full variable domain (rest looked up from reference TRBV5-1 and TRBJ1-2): KAGVTQTPRYLIKTRGQQVTLSCSPISGHRSVSWYQQTPGQGLQFLFEYFSETQRNKGNFPGRFSGRQFSNSRSEMNVSTLELGDSALYLCASSWGDRGYGYTFGSGTRLTVV.

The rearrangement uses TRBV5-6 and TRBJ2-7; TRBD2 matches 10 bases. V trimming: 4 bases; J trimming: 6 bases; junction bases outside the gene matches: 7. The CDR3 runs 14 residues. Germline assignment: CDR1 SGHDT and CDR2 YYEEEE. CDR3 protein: CASSGTSVVLEQYF. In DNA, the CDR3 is TGTGCCAGCAGCGGGACTAGCGTTGTTCTCGAGCAGTACTTC.

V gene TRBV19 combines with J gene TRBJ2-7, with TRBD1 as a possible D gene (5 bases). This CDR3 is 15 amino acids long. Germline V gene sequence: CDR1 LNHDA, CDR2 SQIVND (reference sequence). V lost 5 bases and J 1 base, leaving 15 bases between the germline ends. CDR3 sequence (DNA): TGTGCCAGTAGTCCACAGGACGGAATATCCTACGAGCAGTACTTC. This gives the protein CASSPQDGISYEQYF. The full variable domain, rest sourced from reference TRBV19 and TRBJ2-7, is DGGITQSPKYLFRKEGQNVTLSCEQNLNHDAMYWYRQDPGQGLRLIYYSQIVNDFQKGDIAEGYSVSREKKESFPLTVTSAQKNPTAFYLCASSPQDGISYEQYFGPGTRLTVT.

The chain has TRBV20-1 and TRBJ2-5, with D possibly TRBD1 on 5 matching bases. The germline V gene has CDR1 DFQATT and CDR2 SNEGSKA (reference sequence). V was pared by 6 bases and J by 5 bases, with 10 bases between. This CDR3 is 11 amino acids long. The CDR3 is CSAGVRETQYF. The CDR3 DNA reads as TGCAGTGCAGGGGTTCGGGAGACCCAGTACTTC.

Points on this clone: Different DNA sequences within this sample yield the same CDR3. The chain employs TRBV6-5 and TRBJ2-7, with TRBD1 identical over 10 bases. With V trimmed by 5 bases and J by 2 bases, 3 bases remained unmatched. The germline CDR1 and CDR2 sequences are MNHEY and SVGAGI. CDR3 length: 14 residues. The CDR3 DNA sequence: TGTGCCAGCAGTACCGGACAGGGGGCCTACGAGCAGTACTTC. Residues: CASSTGQGAYEQYF.

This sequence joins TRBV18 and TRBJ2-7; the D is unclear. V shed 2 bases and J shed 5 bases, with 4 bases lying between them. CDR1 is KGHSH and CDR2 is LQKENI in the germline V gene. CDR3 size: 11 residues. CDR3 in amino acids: CASSPSHEQYF. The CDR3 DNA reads TGTGCCAGCTCACCAAGCCACGAGCAGTACTTC.

CDR3 region: CASSLGVLESSGQGAEQYF. The CDR3 coding sequence is TGTGCCAGCAGCTTGGGTGTCCTTGAATCCTCGGGACAGGGGGCCGAGCAGTACTTC. The chain carries TRBV5-6 and TRBJ2-7; 12 bases are a match to TRBD1. The CDR3 consists of 19 residues. Germline V CDR1 and CDR2: SGHDT, YYEEEE. V was pared by 0 bases and J by 6 bases, with 16 bases of the junction left unmatched.

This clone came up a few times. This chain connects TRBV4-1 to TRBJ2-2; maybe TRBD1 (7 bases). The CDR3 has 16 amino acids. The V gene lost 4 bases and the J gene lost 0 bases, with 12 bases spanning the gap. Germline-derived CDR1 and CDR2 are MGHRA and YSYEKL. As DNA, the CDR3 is TGCGCCAGCAGCCGTCAGGGGGGAACGAACACCGGGGAGCTGTTTTTT. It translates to CASSRQGGTNTGELFF.

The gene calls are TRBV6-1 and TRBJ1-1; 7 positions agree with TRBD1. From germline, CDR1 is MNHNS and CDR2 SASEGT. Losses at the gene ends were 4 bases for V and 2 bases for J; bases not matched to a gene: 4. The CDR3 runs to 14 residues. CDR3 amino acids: CASSGDRSNTEAFF. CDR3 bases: TGTGCCAGCAGTGGGGACAGATCTAACACTGAAGCTTTCTTT.

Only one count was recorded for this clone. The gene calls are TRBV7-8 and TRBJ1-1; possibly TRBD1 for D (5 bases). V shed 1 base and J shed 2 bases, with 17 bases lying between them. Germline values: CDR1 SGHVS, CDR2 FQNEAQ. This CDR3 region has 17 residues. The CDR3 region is CASSLVSGGHSNTEAFF. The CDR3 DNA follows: TGTGCCAGCAGCTTAGTTAGTGGTGGACACTCTAACACTGAAGCTTTCTTT.

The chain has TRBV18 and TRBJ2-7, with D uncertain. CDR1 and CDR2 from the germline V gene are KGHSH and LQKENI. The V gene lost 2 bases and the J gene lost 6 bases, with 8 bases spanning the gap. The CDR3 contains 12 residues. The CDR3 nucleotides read TGTGCCAGCTCACCATCAGTCCCCGAGCAGTACTTC. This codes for CASSPSVPEQYF.

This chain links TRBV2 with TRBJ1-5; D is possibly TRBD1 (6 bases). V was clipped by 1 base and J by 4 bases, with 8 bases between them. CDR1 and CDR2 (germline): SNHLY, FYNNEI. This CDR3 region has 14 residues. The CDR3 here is CASSEDRVNQPQHF. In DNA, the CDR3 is TGTGCCAGCAGTGAAGACAGGGTGAATCAGCCCCAGCATTTT.

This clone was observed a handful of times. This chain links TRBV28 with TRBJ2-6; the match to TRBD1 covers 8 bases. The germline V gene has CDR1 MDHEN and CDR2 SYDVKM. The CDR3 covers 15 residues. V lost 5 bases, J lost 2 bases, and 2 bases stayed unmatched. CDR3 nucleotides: TGTGCCAGCAGTCCGACAGGGGCTGGGGCCAACGTCCTGACTTTC. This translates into CASSPTGAGANVLTF.

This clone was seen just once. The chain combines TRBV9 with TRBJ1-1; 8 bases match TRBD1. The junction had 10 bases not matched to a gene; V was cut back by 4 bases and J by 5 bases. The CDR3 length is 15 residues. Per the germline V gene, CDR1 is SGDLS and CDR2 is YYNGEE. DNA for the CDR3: TGTGCCAGCAGCACCCGGACAGGGCGGGGGACTGAAGCTTTCTTT. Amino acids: CASSTRTGRGTEAFF. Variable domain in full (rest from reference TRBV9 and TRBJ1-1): DSGVTQTPKHLITATGQRVTLRCSPRSGDLSVYWYQQSLDQGLQFLIQYYNGEERAKGNILERFSAQQFPDLHSELNLSSLELGDSALYFCASSTRTGRGTEAFFGQGTRLTVV.

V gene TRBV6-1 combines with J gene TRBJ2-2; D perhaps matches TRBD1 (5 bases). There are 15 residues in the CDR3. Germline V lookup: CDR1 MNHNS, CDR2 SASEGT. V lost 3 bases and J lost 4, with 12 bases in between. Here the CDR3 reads CASSDMIRATGELFF. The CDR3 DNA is TGTGCCAGCAGTGATATGATCAGGGCCACCGGGGAGCTGTTTTTT.

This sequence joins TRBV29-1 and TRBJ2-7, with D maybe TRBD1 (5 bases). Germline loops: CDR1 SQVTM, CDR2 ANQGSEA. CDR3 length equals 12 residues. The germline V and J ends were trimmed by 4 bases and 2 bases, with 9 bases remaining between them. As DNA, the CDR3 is TGCAGCGTTGGACAGAACACCTACGAGCAGTACTTC. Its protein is CSVGQNTYEQYF.

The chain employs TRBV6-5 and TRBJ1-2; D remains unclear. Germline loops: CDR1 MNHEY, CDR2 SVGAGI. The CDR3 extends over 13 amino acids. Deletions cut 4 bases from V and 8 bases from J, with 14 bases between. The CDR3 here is CASSSRLFSGYTF. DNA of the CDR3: TGTGCCAGCAGTTCCCGACTTTTTTCCGGCTACACCTTC.

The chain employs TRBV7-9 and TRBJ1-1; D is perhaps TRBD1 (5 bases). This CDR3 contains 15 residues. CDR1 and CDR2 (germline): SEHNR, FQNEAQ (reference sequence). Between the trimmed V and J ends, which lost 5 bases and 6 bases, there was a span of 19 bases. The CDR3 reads CASSLRGGRVPEAFF. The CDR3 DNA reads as TGTGCCAGCAGCCTACGGGGCGGGAGGGTCCCTGAAGCTTTCTTT.